The T cell receptor (beta chain) under discussion was sequenced for a study of shared clonotypes between healthy human individuals. General study findings and limits: Four donors had roughly 5% of their naive CD4 clonotypes in common. An expected dependence of interdonor clonotype sharing on sequencing depth was noted.

The V gene end was trimmed by 2 bases and the J gene end by 1 base; junction bases not matched to a gene: 3. CDR1 and CDR2 from the germline V gene are SEHNR and FQNEAQ (reference sequence). The CDR3 runs 16 residues. This clone was found once. The antigen remains undetermined. Authors' data handling: For the immunoSEQ data, sequences were junction-only without quality scores, so filtering differed. The repertoire was sequenced with immunoSEQ multiplex PCR; TCRdb's copy has only in-frame clones and lacks some. The V and J calls and the clone size are those of that table, but D and trimming were determined from the DNA. The sample contains some 2,500,000 clones, about nine tenths of which appear only once.

The receptor comes from a man aged 18-30 years in good health. Some clones in this sample may be carry-over from other donors' samples. The sequenced sample consisted of naive CD4+ T cells from PBMCs. Subset of the sample: CD45RA+ positively selected. The chain is built from TRBV7-9 and TRBJ2-2; 8 bases are shared with TRBD2. The CDR3 bases are TGTGCCAGCAGCTTATTTGCGGGAGGGAACACCGGGGAGCTGTTTTTT. It yields the protein CASSLFAGGNTGELFF.